The T cell receptor beta chain under discussion was sequenced for a study of memory CD4+ T cells and cytomegalovirus serostatus. Study information: This sample comes from healthy Belgian adults, under 10 CMV seropositive, around 26 seronegative. Overall study findings and caveats: Repertoires predicted CMV serostatus with median bootstrapped AUC of about 0.94.

The sort gate was single viable CD3+CD4+CD8-CD45RO+ cells for memory CD4+ T cells. Serum IgG to CMV pp150, pp28, p38 and p52 defined serostatus. After thawing, CD4+ T cells were positively selected. Trimming took 6 bases from V and 3 from J; bases not matched to a gene: 6. Germline CDR1 is MNHNY and CDR2 is SVGAGI (reference sequence). The CDR3 consists of 14 residues. Sequencing was performed with immunoSEQ multiplex PCR; in TCRdb, only in-frame clones are kept and a portion is missing. This table has tens of thousands of clones, 77% appearing once. Remarks on this clone: The antigen is unknown.

The sequence was collected from an adult in good health and CMV-seronegative. Sequencing used memory CD4+ T cells from blood. The rearrangement uses TRBV6-6 and TRBJ2-7; the match to TRBD1 covers 9 bases. CDR3 residues: CASRTDRGRYEQYF. CDR3 DNA sequence: TGTGCCAGCAGGACGGACAGGGGACGCTACGAGCAGTACTTC.